This paragraph covers one T cell receptor beta chain sequence. This record comes from a study of technical replicates of blood from several donors. Sequencing used immunoSEQ multiplex PCR; TCRdb keeps in-frame clones, though not all of them. Among about 66,000 clones listed, approximately 87% were seen once. This TCR was recovered from a human donor in good health. Some clones in this sample may be carry-over from other donors' samples. Sequencing was done on a sample of PBMCs.

The CDR3 spells CASSGDRAQPQHF. The CDR3 region has the DNA TGTGCCAGCAGCGGAGACAGGGCCCAGCCCCAGCATTTT. This chain links TRBV7-2 with TRBJ1-5; 7 positions agree with TRBD1. This CDR3 contains 13 residues. The V and J ends lost 5 bases and 7 bases, in that order; junction bases with no gene match: 5. CDR1 is SGHTA and CDR2 is FQGNSA in the germline V gene.